These 17 T cell receptor beta chains share one sample of origin, sequenced in a study of shared clonotypes between healthy human individuals. The data were produced by immunoSEQ multiplex PCR, yet TCRdb's version contains in-frame clones alone and is incomplete. Of about 530,000 clones listed, 90% to 96% are singletons. The specimen was naive CD4+ T cells sorted from blood. The subset: CD45RA+ positively selected. All receptors come from a woman aged 25 to 39 in good health.

J is TRBJ2-4 and V is TRBV19; 9 bases line up with TRBD2. Unmatched junction bases numbered 11, after V lost 4 bases and J lost 7 bases. CDR3 length: 16 residues. Germline V gene lookup returns CDR1 LNHDA and CDR2 SQIVND (reference sequence). The CDR3 here is CASSTRLGGRVNIQYF. The CDR3 nucleotides read TGTGCCAGTAGTACCCGGTTGGGCGGGAGGGTGAACATTCAGTACTTC.

The J gene is TRBJ2-4, the V gene TRBV28; D uncertain. The CDR3 is 16 residues long. Germline V gene sequence: CDR1 MDHEN, CDR2 SYDVKM. V was trimmed by 3 bases and J by 1 base, leaving 13 bases between them. CDR3 coding DNA: TGTGCCAGCAGTTTGTGGTCGGCGGAGGCCAAAAACATTCAGTACTTC. Its protein product is CASSLWSAEAKNIQYF. The whole variable domain, remainder taken from reference TRBV28 and TRBJ2-4, is DVKVTQSSRYLVKRTGEKVFLECVQDMDHENMFWYRQDPGLGLRLIYFSYDVKMKEKGDIPEGYSVSREKKERFSLILESASTNQTSMYLCASSLWSAEAKNIQYFGAGTRLSVL.

This clone came up a few times. This sequence joins TRBV29-1 and TRBJ1-5; possible D gene TRBD1, 6 bases. Trimming left V 0 bases short and J 7 bases short, with 7 bases between. There are 12 residues in the CDR3. The germline V gene has CDR1 SQVTM and CDR2 ANQGSEA. The CDR3 nucleotides are TGCAGCGTTGAAGAAAGGGGGCAGCCCCAGCATTTT. Encoded protein: CSVEERGQPQHF.

The chain has TRBV28 and TRBJ1-4; no clear D. Per the germline V gene, CDR1 is MDHEN and CDR2 is SYDVKM. Trimming took 5 bases from V and 0 from J, leaving 10 bases between them. There are 15 residues in the CDR3. The CDR3: CASSTGGTTNEKLFF. DNA of the CDR3: TGTGCCAGCAGTACTGGCGGAACAACTAATGAAAAACTGTTTTTT. Complete variable domain (other parts from reference TRBV28 and TRBJ1-4): DVKVTQSSRYLVKRTGEKVFLECVQDMDHENMFWYRQDPGLGLRLIYFSYDVKMKEKGDIPEGYSVSREKKERFSLILESASTNQTSMYLCASSTGGTTNEKLFFGSGTQLSVL.

This chain uses TRBV6-5 with TRBJ2-5, with 8 positions matching TRBD1. The closer fit of TRBJ2-7 to the DNA end suggests the J call may be wrong. CDR3 size: 15 residues. CDR1 and CDR2 from the germline V gene are MNHEY and SVGAGI. The CDR3 region has the DNA TGTGCCAGCAGCGAAACCGGGACAGGCGACTACGAGCAGTACTTC. The encoded protein is CASSETGTGDYEQYF.

The V call is TRBV7-2, the J call TRBJ2-6, with no clear D. Trimming took 1 base from V and 2 from J, leaving 3 bases between them. The V gene's germline CDR1 is SGHTA and CDR2 FQGNSA. The CDR3 sequence is 14 residues long. CDR3 sequence reads: CASSLEPGANVLTF. CDR3 DNA: TGTGCCAGCAGCTTAGAACCTGGGGCCAACGTCCTGACTTTC. Looking up the rest from reference TRBV7-2 and TRBJ2-6 gives the full variable domain: GAGVSQSPSNKVTEKGKDVELRCDPISGHTALYWYRQSLGQGLEFLIYFQGNSAPDKSGLPSDRFSAERTGGSVSTLTIQRTQQEDSAVYLCASSLEPGANVLTFGAGSRLTVL.

With regard to this clone: A read error may produce the germline difference seen at one junction end. This chain connects TRBV10-3 to TRBJ2-5; D ambiguous. Per the germline V gene, CDR1 is ENHRY and CDR2 is SYGVKD. The CDR3 loop spans 16 amino acids. In DNA, the CDR3 is TGTGCCATCAGTGTTGACGAAGGGATCAGAACGAAGACCCAGCACTTC. It is translated as CAISVDEGIRTKTQHF.

In DNA form, the CDR3 reads TGCGCCAGCAGCTTGGCTAGCGGGATAATCTACGAGCAGTACTTC. It encodes CASSLASGIIYEQYF. V gene TRBV5-1 combines with J gene TRBJ2-7, with 9 bases fitting TRBD2. With V trimmed by 0 bases and J by 3 bases, 4 bases remained unmatched. Germline V gene sequence: CDR1 SGHRS, CDR2 YFSETQ. This CDR3 is built from 15 residues.

The chain recombines TRBV5-1 with TRBJ2-3, with D perhaps TRBD1 (5 bases). V lost 0 bases and J 4 bases, leaving 9 bases between the germline ends. Germline V gene sequence: CDR1 SGHRS, CDR2 YFSETQ. The CDR3 runs 14 residues. DNA of the CDR3: TGCGCCAGCAGCTTGGACAGGCTCGCAGATACGCAGTATTTT. Translated: CASSLDRLADTQYF.

V and J are TRBV28 and TRBJ2-7; no reliable D call. Per germline, CDR1 MDHEN and CDR2 SYDVKM. The V gene lost 5 bases and the J gene lost 1 base, with 9 bases spanning the gap. The length of the CDR3 is 13 residues. The chain's CDR3 is CASSGSRSYEQYF. For the CDR3, the DNA is TGTGCCAGCAGTGGTTCCCGGTCCTACGAGCAGTACTTC.

The V and J genes are TRBV5-4 and TRBJ2-2, with D possibly being TRBD2 (6 bases). CDR1 is SGHNT, CDR2 YYREEE, per germline (reference sequence). CDR3 length: 17 residues. The V gene lost 0 bases and the J gene lost 3 bases, with 15 bases spanning the gap. The CDR3 reads CASSLVPRESDTGELFF. In DNA form, the CDR3 reads TGTGCCAGCAGCTTGGTCCCCCGGGAGTCAGACACCGGGGAGCTGTTTTTT. The full variable domain, completed using reference TRBV5-4 and TRBJ2-2, is ETGVTQSPTHLIKTRGQQVTLRCSSQSGHNTVSWYQQALGQGPQFIFQYYREEENGRGNFPPRFSGLQFPNYSSELNVNALELDDSALYLCASSLVPRESDTGELFFGEGSRLTVL.

The CDR3 spells CSVGGGFSYEQYF. For the CDR3, the DNA is TGCAGCGTTGGGGGGGGATTCTCCTACGAGCAGTACTTC. The chain joins TRBV29-1 to TRBJ2-7; TRBD2 aligns across 7 bases. The CDR3 covers 13 residues. Per the germline V gene, CDR1 is SQVTM and CDR2 is ANQGSEA. V lost 4 bases and J lost 0; bases outside the gene matches: 3.

The V call is TRBV5-1, the J call TRBJ2-2, with D perhaps TRBD2 (5 bases). Germline CDR1 is SGHRS and CDR2 is YFSETQ. This CDR3 comprises 18 residues. Trimming removed 0 bases from V and 6 bases from J, with 21 bases in between. The CDR3 protein is CASSLDAGASRFSGELFF. In DNA form, the CDR3 reads TGCGCCAGCAGCTTGGATGCGGGCGCTAGTCGTTTTTCCGGGGAGCTGTTTTTT. Filled out from reference TRBV5-1 and TRBJ2-2, the complete variable domain reads KAGVTQTPRYLIKTRGQQVTLSCSPISGHRSVSWYQQTPGQGLQFLFEYFSETQRNKGNFPGRFSGRQFSNSRSEMNVSTLELGDSALYLCASSLDAGASRFSGELFFGEGSRLTVL.

V is TRBV21-1 and J is TRBJ2-1; the table's D gene call, TRBD2, was not cross checked with the DNA. TRBV21-1 is flagged as a pseudogene. CDR3 length: 19 residues. Here the CDR3 reads CASSKERRVELDIYNEQFF. In nucleotides, the CDR3 is TGTGCCAGCAGCAAAGAAAGAAGAGTAGAACTAGACATCTACAATGAGCAGTTCTTC.

The chain employs TRBV10-3 and TRBJ2-5; D could derive from TRBD1 or TRBD2 (5 bases each). V was cut by 4 bases and J by 1 base, with 13 bases left in between. Germline V CDR1 and CDR2: ENHRY, SYGVKD. The CDR3 spans 15 residues. The CDR3 DNA reads as TGTGCCATCAGTGGGCAACCGGGACCCCAAGAGACCCAGTACTTC. Amino acid sequence: CAISGQPGPQETQYF.

This clone came up once. This specimen includes other DNA sequences encoding the same CDR3. CDR3 nucleotide sequence: TGTGCCAGCAGCCCGGACTCGTACGAGCAGTACTTC. Its protein product is CASSPDSYEQYF. V is TRBV28 and J is TRBJ2-7; D possibly corresponds to TRBD2 (5 bases). V was trimmed by 6 bases and J by 4 bases, leaving 10 bases between them. This CDR3 is 12 amino acids long. Germline loops: CDR1 MDHEN, CDR2 SYDVKM.

J is TRBJ2-5 and V is TRBV7-9, with a tentative D call TRBD2 (5 bases). The CDR3 contains 18 residues. CDR1 is SEHNR, CDR2 FQNEAQ, per germline (reference sequence). Trimming cost V 4 bases and J 2 bases, with 23 bases left between them. As DNA, the CDR3 is TGTGCCAGCAGCTCAGTAGGGCTCGGGATAACGCGGCAAGAGACCCAGTACTTC. It specifies CASSSVGLGITRQETQYF.